One sample yielded the 4 T cell receptor beta chains listed below, sequenced in a study of beta chain features in type 1 diabetes. Study findings and constraints: Among patients with Type 1 diabetes, TCRB CDR3s were moderately but significantly shorter in every one of the four CD4+ subsets.

No antigen has been identified for these receptors. Expressed TCRB transcripts were sequenced, since all the RNA that had been isolated was reverse transcribed. Sequenced by immunoSEQ multiplex PCR; TCRdb stores in-frame clones only, minus some. This table holds 160,000 or so clones, 7% to 9.5% found once. Sample: central memory CD4+ T cells from blood. The receptors come from a woman under 40 with type 1 diabetes.

As DNA, the CDR3 is TGTGCCAGCACCGTTGCAGGGGGCGGGAGTCTTCATGAGCAGTTCTTC. Translated, it gives CASTVAGGGSLHEQFF. The V gene is TRBV28, the J gene TRBJ2-1; D possibly corresponds to TRBD1 (8 bases). V was shortened by 7 bases and J by 8 bases, with 24 bases between the two germline ends. The length of the CDR3 is 16 residues. Germline V lookup: CDR1 MDHEN, CDR2 SYDVKM.

Turning to this clone: The identical CDR3 is also encoded by other nucleotide sequences in the sample. The chain couples TRBV7-9 to TRBJ2-5; 10 bases map to TRBD1. The CDR3 is 15 residues long. The germline V gene encodes CDR1 SEHNR and CDR2 FQNEAQ (reference sequence). J lost 2 bases, V lost 4 bases, and 4 bases had no gene match. The CDR3 coding sequence is TGTGCCAGCAGCTCCGGACAGGGGGGGCAAGAGACCCAGTACTTC. It is translated as CASSSGQGGQETQYF.

The V gene is TRBV16, the J gene TRBJ2-6; 9 nucleotides match TRBD2. After removal of 4 bases from V and 4 bases from J, the junction contained 17 bases not matched to a gene. The CDR3 is made up of 20 amino acids. From germline, CDR1 is KGHSY and CDR2 FQNENV. The CDR3 DNA is TGTGCCAGCAGCCCATATAGCACTAGCGGGCGTAGAAAGGGGGCCAACGTCCTGACTTTC. Protein product: CASSPYSTSGRRKGANVLTF.

This clone was counted only a few times. The chain is built from TRBV7-3 and TRBJ2-7; tentatively, D is TRBD2 (6 bases). Germline CDR1 is SGHTA and CDR2 is FQGTGA. V was pared by 1 base and J by 4 bases, with 11 bases between. CDR3 length: 14 amino acids. In DNA form, the CDR3 reads TGTGCCAGCAGCTTAAGCGGAGGGGATTACGAGCAGTACTTC. Translating gives CASSLSGGDYEQYF. Together with reference TRBV7-3 and TRBJ2-7, the CDR3 gives the full variable domain: GAGVSQTPSNKVTEKGKYVELRCDPISGHTALYWYRQSLGQGPEFLIYFQGTGAADDSGLPNDRFFAVRPEGSVSTLKIQRTERGDSAVYLCASSLSGGDYEQYFGPGTRLTVT.